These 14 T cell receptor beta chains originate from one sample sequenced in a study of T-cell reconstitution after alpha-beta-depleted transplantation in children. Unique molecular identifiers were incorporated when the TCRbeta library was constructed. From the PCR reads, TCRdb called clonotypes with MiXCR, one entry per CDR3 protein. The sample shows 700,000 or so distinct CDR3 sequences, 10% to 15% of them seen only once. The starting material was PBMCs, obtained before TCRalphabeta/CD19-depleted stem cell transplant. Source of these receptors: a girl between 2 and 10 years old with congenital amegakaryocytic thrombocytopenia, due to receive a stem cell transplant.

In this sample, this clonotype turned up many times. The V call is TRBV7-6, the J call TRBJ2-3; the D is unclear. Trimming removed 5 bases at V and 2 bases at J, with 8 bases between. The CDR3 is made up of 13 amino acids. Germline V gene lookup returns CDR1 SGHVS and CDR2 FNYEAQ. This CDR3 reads CASSLRPTDTQYF. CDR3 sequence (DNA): TGTGCCAGCAGCCTTCGACCCACAGATACGCAGTATTTT. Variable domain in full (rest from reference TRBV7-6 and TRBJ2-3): GAGVSQSPRYKVTKRGQDVALRCDPISGHVSLYWYRQALGQGPEFLTYFNYEAQQDKSGLPNDRFSAERPEGSISTLTIQRTEQRDSAMYRCASSLRPTDTQYFGPGTRLTVL.

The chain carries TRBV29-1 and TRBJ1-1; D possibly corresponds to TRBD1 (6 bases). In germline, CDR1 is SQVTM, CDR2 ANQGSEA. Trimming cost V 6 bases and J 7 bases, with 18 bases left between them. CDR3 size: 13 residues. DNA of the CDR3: TGCAGCGTGAAAGGGGGATACGACCTTGAAGCTTTCTTT. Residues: CSVKGGYDLEAFF. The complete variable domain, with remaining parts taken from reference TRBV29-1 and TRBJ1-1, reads SAVISQKPSRDICQRGTSLTIQCQVDSQVTMMFWYRQQPGQSLTLIATANQGSEATYESGFVIDKFPISRPNLTFSTLTVSNMSPEDSSIYLCSVKGGYDLEAFFGQGTRLTVV.

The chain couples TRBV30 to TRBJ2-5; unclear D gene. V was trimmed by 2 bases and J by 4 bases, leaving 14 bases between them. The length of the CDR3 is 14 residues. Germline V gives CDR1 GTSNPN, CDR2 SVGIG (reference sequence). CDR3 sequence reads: CAWSMRLVRETQYF. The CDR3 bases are TGTGCCTGGAGTATGCGGCTAGTCCGAGAGACCCAGTACTTC.

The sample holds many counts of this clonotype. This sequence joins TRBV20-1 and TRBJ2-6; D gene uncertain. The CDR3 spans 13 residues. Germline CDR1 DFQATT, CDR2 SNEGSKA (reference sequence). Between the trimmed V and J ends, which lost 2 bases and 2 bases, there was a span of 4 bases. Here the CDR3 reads CSARRPGANVLTF. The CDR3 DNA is TGCAGTGCTAGACGCCCTGGGGCCAACGTCCTGACTTTC.

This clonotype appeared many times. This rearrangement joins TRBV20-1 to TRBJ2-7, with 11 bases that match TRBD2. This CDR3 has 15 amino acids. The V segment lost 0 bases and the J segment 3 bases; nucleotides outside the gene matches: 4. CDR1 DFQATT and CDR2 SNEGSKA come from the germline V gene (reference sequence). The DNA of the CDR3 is TGCAGTGCTAGAGATCCGGGACTAGCGGACTACGAGCAGTACTTC. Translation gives CSARDPGLADYEQYF.

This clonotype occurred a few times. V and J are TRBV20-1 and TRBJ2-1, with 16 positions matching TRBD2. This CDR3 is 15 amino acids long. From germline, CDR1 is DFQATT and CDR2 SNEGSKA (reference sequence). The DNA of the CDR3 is TGCACCGGGACTAGCGGGAGGGGGGGCTACAATGAGCAGTTCTTC. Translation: CTGTSGRGGYNEQFF.

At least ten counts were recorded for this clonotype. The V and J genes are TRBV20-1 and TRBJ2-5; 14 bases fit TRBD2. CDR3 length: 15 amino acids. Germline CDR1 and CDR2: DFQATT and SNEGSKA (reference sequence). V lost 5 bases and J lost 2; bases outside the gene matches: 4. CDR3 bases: TGCAGTGCTTCCGGACTAGCGGGAGGACAAGAGACCCAGTACTTC. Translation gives CSASGLAGGQETQYF.

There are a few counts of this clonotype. The CDR3: CAITSGRALVNEQFF. In nucleotides, the CDR3 is TGTGCCATCACTAGCGGGAGGGCTTTGGTCAATGAGCAGTTCTTC. The rearrangement joins TRBV10-3 to TRBJ2-1; the match to TRBD2 covers 12 bases. This CDR3 contains 15 residues. The ends lost 7 bases at V and 6 bases at J; junction bases unmatched: 7. Per germline, CDR1 ENHRY and CDR2 SYGVKD.

In nucleotides, the CDR3 is TGTGCCAGCAGCCAGACCGGGAAAACCTGGCGGTACTATGGCTACACCTTC. This sequence encodes CASSQTGKTWRYYGYTF. The chain employs TRBV5-6 and TRBJ1-2; D not resolved. Germline loops: CDR1 SGHDT, CDR2 YYEEEE. The CDR3 contains 17 residues. The ends were cut back, 4 bases at V and 3 bases at J, with 22 bases in the middle.

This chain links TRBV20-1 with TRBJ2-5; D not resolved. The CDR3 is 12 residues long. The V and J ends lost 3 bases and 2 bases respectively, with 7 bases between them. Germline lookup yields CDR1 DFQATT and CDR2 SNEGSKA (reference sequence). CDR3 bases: TGCAGTGCTAGGTATCGGCAAGAGACCCAGTACTTC. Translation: CSARYRQETQYF.

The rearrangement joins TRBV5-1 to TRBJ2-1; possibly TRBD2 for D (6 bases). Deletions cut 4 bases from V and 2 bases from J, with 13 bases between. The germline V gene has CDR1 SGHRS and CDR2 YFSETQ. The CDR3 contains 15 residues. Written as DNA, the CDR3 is TGCGCCAGCAGCGGGGGGTTGACTACCTACAATGAGCAGTTCTTC. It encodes CASSGGLTTYNEQFF.

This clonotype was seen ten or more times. CDR3 coding DNA: TGTGCCAGCAGCCCTCGATGGGGCTATGGCTACACCTTC. It yields the protein CASSPRWGYGYTF. V is TRBV7-8 and J is TRBJ1-2, with unresolved D. The CDR3 contains 13 residues. Between the trimmed V and J ends, which lost 5 bases and 4 bases, there was a span of 11 bases. CDR1 SGHVS and CDR2 FQNEAQ come from the germline V gene.

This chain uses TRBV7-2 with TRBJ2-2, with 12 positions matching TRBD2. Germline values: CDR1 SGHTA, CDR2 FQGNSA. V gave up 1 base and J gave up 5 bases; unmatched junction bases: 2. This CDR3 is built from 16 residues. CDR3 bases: TGTGCCAGCAGCTTAGATGGGACTAGCGGGACCGGGGAGCTGTTTTTT. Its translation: CASSLDGTSGTGELFF.

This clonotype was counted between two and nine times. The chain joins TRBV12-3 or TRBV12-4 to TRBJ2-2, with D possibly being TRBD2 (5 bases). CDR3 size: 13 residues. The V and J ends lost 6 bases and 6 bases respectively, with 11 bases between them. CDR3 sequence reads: CASRAEGAGELFF. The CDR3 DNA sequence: TGTGCCAGCAGGGCCGAGGGAGCCGGGGAGCTGTTTTTT.